A selection of T cell receptor beta chains follows, all from one sample in a study of cytomegalovirus exposure and HLA in healthy donors. The protocol was immunoSEQ multiplex PCR, while the TCRdb copy is restricted to in-frame clones and leaves out a portion. The profile shows around 120,000 clones, roughly three quarters of them singletons. The sample was PBMCs. These receptors all stem from a middle-aged woman in good health and CMV-seronegative. Each CDR3 is given with its conserved first and last residue. Each record gives: clone size, J gene, V gene, CDR3 protein. The listing skips clone size in some rows; elsewhere it reads once, few, many or a size class.

>few|TRBJ2-3|TRBV4-1
CASSREGGLTDTQYF
>few|TRBJ1-1|TRBV29-1
CSSTPGLKDDEAFF
>.|TRBJ1-1|TRBV7-9
CANGAPGGPEAFF
>.|TRBJ2-3|TRBV27
CASTRPGTDTQYF
>.|TRBJ2-3|TRBV7-6
CASSSGDTDTQYF
>.|TRBJ2-5|TRBV5-1
CASSLATSGGPQETQYF
>once|TRBJ2-2|TRBV14
CASSHKNTGELFF
>.|TRBJ1-2|TRBV18
CASSGDRSGYTF
>.|TRBJ2-1|TRBV7-9
CASSLGGRGEYNEQFF
>.|TRBJ2-7|TRBV18
CARKNRVPKPYSYEQYF
>few|TRBJ1-6|TRBV21-1
CASSKRVSPLHF
>.|TRBJ2-2|TRBV5-5
CASSSLAEITGELFF
>once|TRBJ2-5|TRBV6-1
CAFSPAGLETQYF
>.|TRBJ2-1|TRBV4-2
CASSQIERGDEQFF
>.|TRBJ2-5|TRBV5-1
CASSFRFWDYKETQYF
>.|TRBJ1-4|TRBV7-9
CASSPTGVGSEKLFF
>.|TRBJ1-3|TRBV14
CASSIRGNGNTIYF